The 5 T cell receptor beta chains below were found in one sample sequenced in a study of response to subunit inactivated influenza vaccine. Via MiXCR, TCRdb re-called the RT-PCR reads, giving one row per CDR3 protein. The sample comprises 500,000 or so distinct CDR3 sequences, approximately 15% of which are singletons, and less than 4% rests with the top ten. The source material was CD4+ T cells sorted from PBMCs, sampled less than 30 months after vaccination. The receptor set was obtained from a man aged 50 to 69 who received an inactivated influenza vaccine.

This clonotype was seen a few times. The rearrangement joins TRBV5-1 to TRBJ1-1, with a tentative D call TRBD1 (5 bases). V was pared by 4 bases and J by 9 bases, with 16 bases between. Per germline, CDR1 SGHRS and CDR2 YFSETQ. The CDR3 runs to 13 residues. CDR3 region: CASSGGTGDKAFF. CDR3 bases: TGCGCCAGCAGCGGAGGGACGGGTGACAAAGCTTTCTTT.

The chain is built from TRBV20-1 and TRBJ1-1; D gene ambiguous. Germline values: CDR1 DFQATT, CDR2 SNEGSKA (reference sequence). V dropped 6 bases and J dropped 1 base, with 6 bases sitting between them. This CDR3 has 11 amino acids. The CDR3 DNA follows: TGCAGTGCCTATAGGAACACTGAAGCTTTCTTT. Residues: CSAYRNTEAFF.

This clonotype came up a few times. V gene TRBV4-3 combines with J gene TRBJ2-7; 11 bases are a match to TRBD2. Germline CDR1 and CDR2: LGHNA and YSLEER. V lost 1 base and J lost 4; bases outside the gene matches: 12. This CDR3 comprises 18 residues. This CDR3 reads CASSQAEELAGGRYEQYF. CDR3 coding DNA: TGCGCCAGCAGCCAAGCTGAAGAGCTAGCGGGAGGCCGGTACGAGCAGTACTTC.

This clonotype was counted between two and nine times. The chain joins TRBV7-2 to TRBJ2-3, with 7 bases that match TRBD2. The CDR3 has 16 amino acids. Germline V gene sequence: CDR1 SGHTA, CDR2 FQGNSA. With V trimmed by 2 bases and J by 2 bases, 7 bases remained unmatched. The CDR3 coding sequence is TGTGCCAGCAGCTTATTCGGTCTAGCGGTCACAGATACGCAGTATTTT. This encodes CASSLFGLAVTDTQYF.

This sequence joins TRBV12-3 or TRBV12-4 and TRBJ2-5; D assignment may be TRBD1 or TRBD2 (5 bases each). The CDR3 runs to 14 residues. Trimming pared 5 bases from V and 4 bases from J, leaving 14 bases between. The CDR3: CASSPGWGRETQYF. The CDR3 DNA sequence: TGTGCCAGCAGTCCAGGGTGGGGGAGAGAGACCCAGTACTTC.